Listed here is a single TCR beta chain. What it binds is not known. Trimming took off 7 bases at V and 3 bases at J, with 12 bases between the two ends. This CDR3 has 13 residues. CDR1 is SNHLY and CDR2 is FYNNEI in the germline V gene. The sample comes from a study of cytomegalovirus exposure and HLA in healthy donors. Findings and caveats of the study: DRB1 had the most TCR associations and HLA-C the fewest, a later analysis found, with rates varying by HLA locus. An analysis was carried out at a later point. It showed that HLA-associated TCR beta chains were more clonally expanded than equally common non-associated chains. It emerged from a later analysis that several of the most significant clusters appeared to be linked to common viral pathogens. Most TCR sequences were seen very rarely across donors, but some public TCRs occurred in many.

Vbeta (60) and Jbeta (13) primers were used in the PCR. Some clones are missing from TCRdb's copy, which holds only in-frame ones; the method was immunoSEQ multiplex PCR. The sample shows around 140,000 clones, roughly 81% of them seen only once. The V gene is TRBV2, the J gene TRBJ1-1, with D perhaps TRBD1 (5 bases). This TCR derives from a female donor in good health and CMV-seronegative. Material for sequencing was PBMCs. CDR3 DNA: TGTGCCAGCACGGTCGGGGGGTACACTGAAGCTTTCTTT. Encoded protein: CASTVGGYTEAFF.